Reported below is one T cell receptor beta chain. This record belongs to a study of shared clonotypes between healthy human individuals. The overall study: A couple of women and three men aged 18 to 49 served as donors.

V lost 4 bases to trimming and J lost 4 bases; unmatched junction nucleotides: 3. The germline V gene has CDR1 SGHAT and CDR2 FQDESV (reference sequence). This CDR3 has 14 amino acids. CD45RO-negative cells were positively selected for CCR7, leaving out terminally differentiated effector memory CD45RA+ cells. Genomic DNA belonging to each subset was distributed in equal measure over several immunoSEQ plates. In the authors' workflow: There were no quality scores in the junction-only immunoSEQ sequences, so filtering differed. The data were produced by immunoSEQ multiplex PCR, yet TCRdb's version contains in-frame clones alone and is incomplete. D and trimming come from the DNA, and the V and J calls and clone size come from that table. The repertoire includes around 1.9 million clones, around 93% of them detected once, and under 2% sits in the top ten.

The sequencing sample was made of naive CD8+ T cells from PBMCs. The TCR sequence derives from a man between 18 and 29 years old in good health. Some clones in this sample may be carry-over from other donors' samples. The chain combines TRBV11-1 with TRBJ2-2; TRBD2 aligns across 7 bases. CDR3 in DNA: TGTGCCAGCAGCTGGCGGGAGTCCACCGGGGAGCTGTTTTTT. Its translation: CASSWRESTGELFF.